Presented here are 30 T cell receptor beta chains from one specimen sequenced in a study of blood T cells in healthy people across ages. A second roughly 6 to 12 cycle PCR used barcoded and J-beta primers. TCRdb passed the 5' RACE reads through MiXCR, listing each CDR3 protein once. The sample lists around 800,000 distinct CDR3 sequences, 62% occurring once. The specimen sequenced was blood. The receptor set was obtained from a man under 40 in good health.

CDR3 residues: CASSLWVGTEAFF. The CDR3 nucleotides read TGTGCCAGCAGTTTATGGGTAGGGACTGAAGCTTTCTTT. The genes are TRBV27 and TRBJ1-1, with no clear D. V lost 1 base and J lost 5, with 8 bases in between. Germline-derived CDR1 and CDR2 are MNHEY and SMNVEV (reference sequence). This CDR3 spans 13 amino acids.

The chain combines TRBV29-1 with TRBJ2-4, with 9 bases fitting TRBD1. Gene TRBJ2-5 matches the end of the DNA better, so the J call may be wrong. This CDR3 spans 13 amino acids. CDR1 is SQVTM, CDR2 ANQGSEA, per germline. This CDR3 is CSVYRGRGETQYF. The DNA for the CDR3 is TGCAGCGTATACAGGGGGCGGGGAGAGACCCAGTACTTC.

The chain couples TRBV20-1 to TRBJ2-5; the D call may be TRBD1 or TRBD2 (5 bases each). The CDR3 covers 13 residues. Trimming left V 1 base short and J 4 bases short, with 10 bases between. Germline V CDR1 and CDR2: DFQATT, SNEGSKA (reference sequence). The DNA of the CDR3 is TGCAGTGCTAGAGTGGGGACGAGAGAGACCCAGTACTTC. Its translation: CSARVGTRETQYF.

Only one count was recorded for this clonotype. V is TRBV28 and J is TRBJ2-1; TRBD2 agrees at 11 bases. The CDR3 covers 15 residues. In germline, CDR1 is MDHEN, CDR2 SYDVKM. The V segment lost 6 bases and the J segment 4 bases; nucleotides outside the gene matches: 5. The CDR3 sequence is CASRYLAGGYNEQFF. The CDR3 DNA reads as TGTGCCAGCAGGTATCTAGCGGGGGGTTACAATGAGCAGTTCTTC.

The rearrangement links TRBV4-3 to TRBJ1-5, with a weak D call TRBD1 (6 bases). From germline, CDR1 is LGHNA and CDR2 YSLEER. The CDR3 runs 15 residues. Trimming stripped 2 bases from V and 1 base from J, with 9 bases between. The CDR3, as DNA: TGCGCCAGCAGCCAACACAGGGTAAGCAATCAGCCCCAGCATTTT. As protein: CASSQHRVSNQPQHF.

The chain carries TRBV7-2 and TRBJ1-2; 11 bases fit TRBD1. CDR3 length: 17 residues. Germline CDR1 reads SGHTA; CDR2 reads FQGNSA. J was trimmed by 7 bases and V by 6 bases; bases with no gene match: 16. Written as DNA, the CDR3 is TGTGCCAGCAGAGCCCGAGAAAATATCGGGACAGGGGGTGGCTACACCTTC. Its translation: CASRARENIGTGGGYTF.

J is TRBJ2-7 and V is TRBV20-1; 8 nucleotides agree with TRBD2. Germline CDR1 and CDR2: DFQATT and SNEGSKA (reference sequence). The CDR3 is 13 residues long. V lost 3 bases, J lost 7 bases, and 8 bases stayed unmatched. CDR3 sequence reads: CSASDGGAKEQYF. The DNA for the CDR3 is TGCAGTGCTAGTGACGGGGGGGCCAAAGAGCAGTACTTC.

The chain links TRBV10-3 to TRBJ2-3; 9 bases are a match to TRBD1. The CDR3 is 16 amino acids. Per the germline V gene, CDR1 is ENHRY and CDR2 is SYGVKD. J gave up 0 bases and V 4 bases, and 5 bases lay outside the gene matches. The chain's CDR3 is CAISGGQGPSTDTQYF. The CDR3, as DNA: TGTGCCATCAGTGGCGGACAGGGGCCTAGCACAGATACGCAGTATTTT.

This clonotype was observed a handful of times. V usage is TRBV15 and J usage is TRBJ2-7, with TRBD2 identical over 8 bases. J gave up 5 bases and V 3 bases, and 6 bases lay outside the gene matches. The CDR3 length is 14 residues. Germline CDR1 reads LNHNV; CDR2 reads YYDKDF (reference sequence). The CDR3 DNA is TGTGCCACCAGCAGTTATAGCGGGGTGAACGAGCAGTACTTC. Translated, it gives CATSSYSGVNEQYF.

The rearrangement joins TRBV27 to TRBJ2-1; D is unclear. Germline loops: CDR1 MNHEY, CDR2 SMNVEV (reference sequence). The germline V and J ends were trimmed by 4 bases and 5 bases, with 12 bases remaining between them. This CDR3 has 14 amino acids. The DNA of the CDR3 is TGTGCCAGCAGTTGGGCGAGCGAAGACAATGAGCAGTTCTTC. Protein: CASSWASEDNEQFF.

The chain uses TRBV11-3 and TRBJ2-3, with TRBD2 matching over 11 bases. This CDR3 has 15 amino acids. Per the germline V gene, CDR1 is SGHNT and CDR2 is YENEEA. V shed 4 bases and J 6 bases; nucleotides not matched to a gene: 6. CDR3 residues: CASSSTSGIGDTQYF. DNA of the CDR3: TGTGCCAGCAGCTCGACTAGCGGGATTGGCGATACGCAGTATTTT.

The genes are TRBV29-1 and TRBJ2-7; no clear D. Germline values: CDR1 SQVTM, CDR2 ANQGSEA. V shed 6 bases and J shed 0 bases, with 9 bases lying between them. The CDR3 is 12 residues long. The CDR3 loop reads CSVVLDSYEQYF. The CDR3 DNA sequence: TGCAGCGTGGTGCTTGACTCCTACGAGCAGTACTTC.

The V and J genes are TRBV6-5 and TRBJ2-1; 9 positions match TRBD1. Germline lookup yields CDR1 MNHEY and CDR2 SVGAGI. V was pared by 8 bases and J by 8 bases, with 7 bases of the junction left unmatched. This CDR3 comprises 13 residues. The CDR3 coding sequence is TGTGCCAGCGGACAGGGGTTTGTGGATGAGCAGTTCTTC. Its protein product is CASGQGFVDEQFF.

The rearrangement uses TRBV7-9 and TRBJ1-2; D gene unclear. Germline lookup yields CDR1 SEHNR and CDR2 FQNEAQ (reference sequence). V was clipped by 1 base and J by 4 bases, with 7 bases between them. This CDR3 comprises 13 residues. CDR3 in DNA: TGTGCCAGCAGCTTAGGGCAGCGCTATGGCTACACCTTC. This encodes CASSLGQRYGYTF.

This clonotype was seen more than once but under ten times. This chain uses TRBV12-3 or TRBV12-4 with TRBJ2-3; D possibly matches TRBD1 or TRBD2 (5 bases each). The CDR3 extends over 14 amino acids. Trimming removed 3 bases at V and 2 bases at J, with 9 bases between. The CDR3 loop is CASSFGTPTDTQYF. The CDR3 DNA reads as TGTGCCAGCAGTTTTGGGACCCCCACAGATACGCAGTATTTT.

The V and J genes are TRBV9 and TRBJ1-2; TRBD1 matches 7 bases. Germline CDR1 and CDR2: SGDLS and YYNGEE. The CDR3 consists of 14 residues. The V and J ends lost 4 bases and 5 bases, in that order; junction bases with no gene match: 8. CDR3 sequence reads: CASSIGDSPYGYTF. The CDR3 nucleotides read TGTGCCAGCAGCATAGGGGACAGCCCATATGGCTACACCTTC.

The CDR3 spells CSARASGLYNEQFF. CDR3 bases: TGCAGTGCTAGGGCGTCAGGCCTATACAATGAGCAGTTCTTC. The rearrangement uses TRBV20-1 and TRBJ2-1, with D hard to call. With 3 bases removed from V and 4 bases from J, the gap between germline ends came to 13 bases. CDR3 length: 14 amino acids. In germline, CDR1 is DFQATT, CDR2 SNEGSKA (reference sequence).

CDR3 DNA: TGTGCCAGCAATGCGGGGGGCGGCAATCAGCCCCAGCATTTT. It translates to CASNAGGGNQPQHF. This rearrangement joins TRBV12-3 or TRBV12-4 to TRBJ1-5; possible D gene TRBD1, 6 bases. The CDR3 has 14 residues. V lost 7 bases and J lost 2, with 12 bases in between.

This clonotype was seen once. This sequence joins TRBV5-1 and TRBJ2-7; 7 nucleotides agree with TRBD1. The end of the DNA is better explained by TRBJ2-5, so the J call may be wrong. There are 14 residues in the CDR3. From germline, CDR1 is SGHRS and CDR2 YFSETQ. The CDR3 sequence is CASSFRQGGETQYF. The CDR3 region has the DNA TGCGCCAGCAGCTTTAGACAGGGCGGGGAGACCCAGTACTTC.

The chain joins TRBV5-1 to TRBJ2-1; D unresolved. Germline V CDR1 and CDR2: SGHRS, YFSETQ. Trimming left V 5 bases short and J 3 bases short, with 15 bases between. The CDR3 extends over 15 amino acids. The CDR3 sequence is CASRLIENNYNEQFF. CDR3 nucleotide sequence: TGCGCCAGCAGGCTGATAGAAAACAACTACAATGAGCAGTTCTTC.

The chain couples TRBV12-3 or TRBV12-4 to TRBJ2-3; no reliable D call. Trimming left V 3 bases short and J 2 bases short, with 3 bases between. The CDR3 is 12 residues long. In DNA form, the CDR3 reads TGTGCCAGCAGTTTTAACACAGATACGCAGTATTTT. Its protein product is CASSFNTDTQYF.

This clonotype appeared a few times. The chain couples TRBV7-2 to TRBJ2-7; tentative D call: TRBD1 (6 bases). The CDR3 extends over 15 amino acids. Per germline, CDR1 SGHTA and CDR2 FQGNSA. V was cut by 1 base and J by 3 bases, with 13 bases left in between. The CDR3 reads CASSLDGTLLYEQYF. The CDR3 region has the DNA TGTGCCAGCAGCTTAGACGGGACACTACTCTACGAGCAGTACTTC.

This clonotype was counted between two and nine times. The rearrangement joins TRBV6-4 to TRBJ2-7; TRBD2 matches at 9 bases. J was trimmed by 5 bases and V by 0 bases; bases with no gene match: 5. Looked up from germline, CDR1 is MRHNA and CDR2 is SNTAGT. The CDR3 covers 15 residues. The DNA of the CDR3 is TGTGCCAGCAGTGACTCGCCTAGCGGGATCGACGAGCAGTACTTC. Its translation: CASSDSPSGIDEQYF.

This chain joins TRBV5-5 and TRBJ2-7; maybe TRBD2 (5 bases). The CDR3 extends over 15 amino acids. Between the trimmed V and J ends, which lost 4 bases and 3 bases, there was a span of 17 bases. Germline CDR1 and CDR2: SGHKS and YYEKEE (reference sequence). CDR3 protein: CASSQEVGRFYEQYF. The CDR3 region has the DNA TGTGCCAGCAGCCAGGAGGTCGGGCGGTTCTACGAGCAGTACTTC. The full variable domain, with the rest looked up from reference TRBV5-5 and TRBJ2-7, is DAGVTQSPTHLIKTRGQQVTLRCSPISGHKSVSWYQQVLGQGPQFIFQYYEKEERGRGNFPDRFSARQFPNYSSELNVNALLLGDSALYLCASSQEVGRFYEQYFGPGTRLTVT.

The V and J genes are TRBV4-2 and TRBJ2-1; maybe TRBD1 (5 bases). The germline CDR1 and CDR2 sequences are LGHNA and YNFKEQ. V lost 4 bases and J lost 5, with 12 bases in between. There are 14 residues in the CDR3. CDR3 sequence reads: CASSPDIGDNEQFF. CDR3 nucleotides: TGTGCCAGCAGCCCAGACATAGGGGACAATGAGCAGTTCTTC.

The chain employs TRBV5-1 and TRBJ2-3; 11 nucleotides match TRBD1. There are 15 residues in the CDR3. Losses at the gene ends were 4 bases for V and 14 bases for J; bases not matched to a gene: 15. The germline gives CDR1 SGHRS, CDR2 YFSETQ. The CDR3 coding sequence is TGCGCCAGCAGCAAACTGGACAGGGGGCGTCCCCATTGGTATTTT. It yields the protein CASSKLDRGRPHWYF. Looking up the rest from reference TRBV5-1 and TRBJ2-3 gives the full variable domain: KAGVTQTPRYLIKTRGQQVTLSCSPISGHRSVSWYQQTPGQGLQFLFEYFSETQRNKGNFPGRFSGRQFSNSRSEMNVSTLELGDSALYLCASSKLDRGRPHWYFGPGTRLTVL.

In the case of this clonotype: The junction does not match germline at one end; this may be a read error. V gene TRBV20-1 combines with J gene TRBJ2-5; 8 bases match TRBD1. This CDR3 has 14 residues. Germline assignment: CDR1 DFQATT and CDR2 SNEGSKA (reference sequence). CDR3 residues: CNASPGTGEETQYF. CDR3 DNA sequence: TGCAATGCTAGCCCCGGGACAGGAGAAGAGACCCAGTACTTC.

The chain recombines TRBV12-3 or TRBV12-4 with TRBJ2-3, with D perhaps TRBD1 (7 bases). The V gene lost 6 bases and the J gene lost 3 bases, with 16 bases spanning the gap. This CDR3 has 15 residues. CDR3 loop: CASSRQGGITDTQYF. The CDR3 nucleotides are TGTGCCAGCAGCCGACAGGGAGGAATAACAGATACGCAGTATTTT.

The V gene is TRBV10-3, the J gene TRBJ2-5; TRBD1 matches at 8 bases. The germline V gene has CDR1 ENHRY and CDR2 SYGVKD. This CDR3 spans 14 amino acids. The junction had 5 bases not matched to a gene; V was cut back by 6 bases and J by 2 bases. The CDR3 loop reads CAISPGTGQETQYF. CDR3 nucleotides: TGTGCCATCAGCCCTGGGACAGGTCAAGAGACCCAGTACTTC.

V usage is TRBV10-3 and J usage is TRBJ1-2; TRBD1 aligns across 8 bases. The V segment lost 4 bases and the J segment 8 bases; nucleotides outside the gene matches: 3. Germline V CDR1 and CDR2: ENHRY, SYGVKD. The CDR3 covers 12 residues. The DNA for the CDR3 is TGTGCCATCAGTGCAGGGGGCATAGGCTACACCTTC. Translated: CAISAGGIGYTF.